These 27 T cell receptor beta chains originate from one sample sequenced in a study of shared clonotypes between healthy human individuals. CD8 cells regarded as naive lacked CD45RO, were positively chosen for CCR7, and omitted terminally differentiated effector memory CD45RA+ cells. Sequencing was performed with immunoSEQ multiplex PCR; in TCRdb, only in-frame clones are kept and a portion is missing. The data contain fewer than 700,000 clones, roughly 95% of them singletons. Sequencing used naive CD8+ T cells sorted from blood. These TCRs come from a woman aged 25-40 years in good health.

The genes are TRBV4-2 and TRBJ2-4; no clear D gene. In germline, CDR1 is LGHNA, CDR2 YNFKEQ. CDR3 length equals 15 residues. With 2 bases removed from V and 0 bases from J, the gap between germline ends came to 8 bases. The CDR3 DNA reads as TGTGCCAGCAGCCAATCGACTTTAGCCAAAAACATTCAGTACTTC. Protein sequence: CASSQSTLAKNIQYF.

The chain recombines TRBV2 with TRBJ1-5; D is possibly TRBD1 (6 bases). The CDR3 covers 14 residues. The V gene lost 2 bases and the J gene lost 4 bases, with 9 bases spanning the gap. The V gene's germline CDR1 is SNHLY and CDR2 FYNNEI. In DNA form, the CDR3 reads TGTGCCAGCAGTGAACGGACAGAGAATCAGCCCCAGCATTTT. Its protein product is CASSERTENQPQHF.

The chain is built from TRBV4-1 and TRBJ2-2; 7 positions match TRBD1. The CDR3 length is 15 residues. V shed 0 bases and J 6 bases; nucleotides not matched to a gene: 4. Germline loops: CDR1 MGHRA, CDR2 YSYEKL. The CDR3 is CASSQDPGGAGELFF. CDR3 nucleotide sequence: TGCGCCAGCAGCCAAGATCCAGGGGGAGCCGGGGAGCTGTTTTTT.

CDR3 sequence reads: CASSWAGASPLHF. The CDR3 region has the DNA TGTGCCAGCAGTTGGGCAGGGGCCTCACCCCTCCACTTT. The chain employs TRBV27 and TRBJ1-6; the D gene is possibly TRBD1 (6 bases). The CDR3 consists of 13 residues. Per the germline V gene, CDR1 is MNHEY and CDR2 is SMNVEV (reference sequence). V dropped 4 bases and J dropped 10 bases, with 11 bases sitting between them.

The chain is built from TRBV25-1 and TRBJ2-7; D is unresolved. Trimming removed 0 bases at V and 9 bases at J, with 6 bases between. This CDR3 has 11 residues. CDR1 MGHDK and CDR2 SYGVNS come from the germline V gene. The CDR3 nucleotides are TGTGCCAGCAGTGAATATGAGGTGCAGTACTTC. This translates into CASSEYEVQYF.

This chain links TRBV15 with TRBJ2-5, with TRBD2 matching over 9 bases. Germline lookup yields CDR1 LNHNV and CDR2 YYDKDF (reference sequence). Trimming removed 1 base from V and 5 bases from J; junction bases left unmatched: 5. The CDR3 sequence is 15 residues long. CDR3 DNA: TGTGCCACCAGCAGAGCAGGACTAGCGACGGAGACCCAGTACTTC. It translates to CATSRAGLATETQYF.

The gene calls are TRBV5-1 and TRBJ2-4; 11 positions agree with TRBD2. Germline V lookup: CDR1 SGHRS, CDR2 YFSETQ. This CDR3 region has 19 residues. Losses at the gene ends were 0 bases for V and 3 bases for J; bases not matched to a gene: 11. DNA of the CDR3: TGCGCCAGCAGCTTGGACGGGAGCCTCGGACTAGCGGGCAAAAACATTCAGTACTTC. Translating gives CASSLDGSLGLAGKNIQYF.

V and J are TRBV19 and TRBJ1-4; D gene uncertain. This CDR3 is built from 15 residues. Germline assignment: CDR1 LNHDA and CDR2 SQIVND (reference sequence). With 9 bases removed from V and 5 bases from J, the gap between germline ends came to 19 bases. The CDR3 protein is CASTSPADPNEKLFF. Here the CDR3 DNA reads TGTGCCAGCACCTCCCCTGCGGACCCCAATGAAAAACTGTTTTTT.

The DNA of the CDR3 is TGTGCCAGCAGCGCCCGGACTAGCGGGAGTTGGAATGAGCAGTTCTTC. Amino acid sequence: CASSARTSGSWNEQFF. The J gene is TRBJ2-1, the V gene TRBV11-2; 13 nucleotides match TRBD2. This CDR3 comprises 16 residues. Losses at the gene ends were 5 bases for V and 7 bases for J; bases not matched to a gene: 8. CDR1 and CDR2 (germline): SGHAT, FQNNGV.

This rearrangement joins TRBV6-5 to TRBJ1-5; D is possibly TRBD1 (6 bases). Deletions cut 8 bases from V and 6 bases from J, with 11 bases between. There are 12 residues in the CDR3. Germline V gives CDR1 MNHEY, CDR2 SVGAGI. The DNA for the CDR3 is TGTGCCAGCTGGGGGGCGGCTCAGCCCCAGCATTTT. Its protein is CASWGAAQPQHF.

The J gene is TRBJ2-1, the V gene TRBV2; 11 bases are a match to TRBD2. The CDR3 covers 16 residues. V was pared by 6 bases and J by 3 bases, with 7 bases of the junction left unmatched. Germline V lookup: CDR1 SNHLY, CDR2 FYNNEI. The CDR3 loop reads CASSVLAGDFYNEQFF. In DNA form, the CDR3 reads TGTGCCAGCAGCGTACTAGCGGGAGACTTCTACAATGAGCAGTTCTTC.

The chain couples TRBV27 to TRBJ1-5; TRBD1 is a possible D gene (6 bases). Germline values: CDR1 MNHEY, CDR2 SMNVEV (reference sequence). The CDR3 consists of 13 residues. The V end was cut by 7 bases, the J end by 6 bases, with 13 bases between. This chain's CDR3 is CASTGGLGQPQHF. The CDR3 DNA reads TGTGCCAGCACGGGGGGGCTCGGTCAGCCCCAGCATTTT.

This clone appeared a single time. The chain is built from TRBV28 and TRBJ2-3; 8 bases agree with TRBD1. The CDR3 is 14 residues long. The trim removed 5 bases at V and 4 bases at J, leaving 5 bases unmatched. Germline V CDR1 and CDR2: MDHEN, SYDVKM. The CDR3 nucleotides are TGTGCCAGCAGTCGTGGACAGGGCCCAGATACGCAGTATTTT. Residues: CASSRGQGPDTQYF.

V is TRBV4-1 and J is TRBJ2-7, with TRBD2 identical over 13 bases. The CDR3 consists of 16 residues. CDR1 is MGHRA, CDR2 YSYEKL, per germline. J lost 2 bases, V lost 2 bases, and 3 bases had no gene match. The CDR3 DNA is TGCGCCAGCAGCCAAAAACTAGCGGGGGGGACCTACGAGCAGTACTTC. Residues: CASSQKLAGGTYEQYF.

The V gene is TRBV12-5, the J gene TRBJ2-2; D call uncertain. Germline V gene lookup returns CDR1 LGHNT and CDR2 FRNRAP. Trimming removed 2 bases at V and 3 bases at J, with 4 bases between. The CDR3 length is 13 residues. In DNA form, the CDR3 reads TGTGCTAGTGGTTTGCTTTACACCGGGGAGCTGTTTTTT. Protein sequence: CASGLLYTGELFF.

Note on this clone: One end of the junction fails to match germline, which may point to a read error. J is TRBJ2-1 and V is TRBV10-3; the D gene could be TRBD1 or TRBD2 (5 bases each). The CDR3 runs to 13 residues. Germline lookup yields CDR1 ENHRY and CDR2 SYGVKD. The CDR3 DNA sequence: TGTGCCATCGGTGAGGGGTCTTACAATGAGCAGTTCTTC. Its translation is CAIGEGSYNEQFF.

The V call is TRBV5-4, the J call TRBJ1-4; TRBD1 matches at 12 bases. The CDR3 sequence is 19 residues long. CDR1 is SGHNT, CDR2 YYREEE, per germline (reference sequence). The J segment lost 2 bases and the V segment lost 4 bases, leaving 12 bases of the junction unmatched. This chain's CDR3 is CASSAGTGGGFATNEKLFF. The CDR3 DNA sequence: TGTGCCAGCAGCGCCGGGACAGGGGGCGGCTTTGCGACTAATGAAAAACTGTTTTTT.

The chain joins TRBV7-6 to TRBJ1-1, with a tentative D call TRBD1 (6 bases). There are 13 residues in the CDR3. The ends were cut back, 5 bases at V and 4 bases at J, with 11 bases in the middle. The germline V gene has CDR1 SGHVS and CDR2 FNYEAQ. The chain's CDR3 is CASSIGGLTEAFF. The DNA for the CDR3 is TGTGCCAGCAGCATCGGGGGCCTCACTGAAGCTTTCTTT.

This chain joins TRBV7-9 and TRBJ2-7; no reliable D call. The CDR3 runs 18 residues. Trimming pared 0 bases from V and 3 bases from J, leaving 21 bases between. Germline CDR1 and CDR2: SEHNR and FQNEAQ (reference sequence). CDR3 loop: CASSLAGQKSRPNYEQYF. CDR3 coding DNA: TGTGCCAGCAGCTTAGCGGGCCAAAAGTCCCGGCCAAACTACGAGCAGTACTTC.

The V call is TRBV28, the J call TRBJ2-3; 9 bases agree with TRBD2. Germline CDR1 is MDHEN and CDR2 is SYDVKM. This CDR3 contains 15 residues. The V and J ends lost 8 bases and 0 bases, in that order; junction bases with no gene match: 6. The CDR3 DNA is TGTGCCAGCGCCCCGGGACTAGCTAGCACAGATACGCAGTATTTT. Its translation: CASAPGLASTDTQYF. The entire variable domain, with the rest obtained from reference TRBV28 and TRBJ2-3, is as follows: DVKVTQSSRYLVKRTGEKVFLECVQDMDHENMFWYRQDPGLGLRLIYFSYDVKMKEKGDIPEGYSVSREKKERFSLILESASTNQTSMYLCASAPGLASTDTQYFGPGTRLTVL.

This chain joins TRBV18 and TRBJ1-5; a weak D match, TRBD1 (5 bases). This CDR3 is built from 15 residues. Trimming left V 2 bases short and J 3 bases short, with 11 bases between. CDR1 is KGHSH, CDR2 LQKENI, per germline. In nucleotides, the CDR3 is TGTGCCAGCTCACCAGGGGCAGGCCTCAATCAGCCCCAGCATTTT. Translation gives CASSPGAGLNQPQHF.

The chain has TRBV5-6 and TRBJ2-7; weak D call: TRBD1 (6 bases). Between the trimmed V and J ends, which lost 3 bases and 6 bases, there was a span of 16 bases. The CDR3 loop spans 14 amino acids. CDR1 SGHDT and CDR2 YYEEEE come from the germline V gene. The CDR3 sequence is CASSSQGMGLEQYF. The CDR3 DNA reads as TGTGCCAGCAGCTCACAGGGAATGGGCCTCGAGCAGTACTTC.

This clone has a single count. This rearrangement joins TRBV5-1 to TRBJ1-1; no reliable D call. Germline assignment: CDR1 SGHRS and CDR2 YFSETQ. V dropped 4 bases and J dropped 7 bases, with 20 bases sitting between them. The CDR3 spans 15 residues. CDR3 region: CASSASLGASVEAFF. In DNA form, the CDR3 reads TGCGCCAGCAGCGCGAGCTTGGGTGCCAGCGTTGAAGCTTTCTTT.

The chain has TRBV4-2 and TRBJ2-7; D may correspond to TRBD1 or TRBD2 (5 bases each). Per the germline V gene, CDR1 is LGHNA and CDR2 is YNFKEQ. The CDR3 extends over 15 amino acids. Trimming pared 5 bases from V and 2 bases from J, leaving 16 bases between. The CDR3 DNA reads TGTGCCAGCAGCTTGTTTAAGGGGACCACCTACGAGCAGTACTTC. As protein: CASSLFKGTTYEQYF.

The rearrangement joins TRBV4-2 to TRBJ1-3; maybe TRBD1 (5 bases). V lost 0 bases to trimming and J lost 2 bases, with 8 bases between them. The CDR3 extends over 15 amino acids. Germline lookup yields CDR1 LGHNA and CDR2 YNFKEQ. CDR3 sequence (DNA): TGTGCCAGCAGCCAAGATCGGGGGACTGGAAACACCATATATTTT. Protein: CASSQDRGTGNTIYF.

The genes are TRBV2 and TRBJ1-5, with D unresolved. The V gene lost 4 bases and the J gene lost 2 bases, with 12 bases spanning the gap. Germline assignment: CDR1 SNHLY and CDR2 FYNNEI. The CDR3 is 15 amino acids. CDR3 sequence: CASSAVRRGNQPQHF. CDR3 sequence (DNA): TGTGCCAGCAGTGCCGTCCGGCGGGGCAATCAGCCCCAGCATTTT.

This clone was detected only once. CDR3 sequence: CASSLGTSDTGELFF. The DNA of the CDR3 is TGTGCCAGCAGCTTAGGGACTAGTGACACCGGGGAGCTGTTTTTT. The chain uses TRBV7-9 and TRBJ2-2, with 7 bases aligning to TRBD2. CDR1 and CDR2 from the germline V gene are SEHNR and FQNEAQ (reference sequence). This CDR3 region has 15 residues. V lost 1 base and J lost 3; bases outside the gene matches: 2.